This TCR beta chain appears in the sequencing data of a study of OX40 agonist ivuxolimab in advanced cancers. About the study: Subjects had a mean age of about 61 years, with a range of 23 to 79; roughly 80% were male. Eligibility rules accepted prior anti-PD-1, anti-PD-L1 or anti-CTLA-4 therapy, and 40% had some.

V shed 3 bases and J shed 2 bases, with 9 bases lying between them. This CDR3 contains 14 residues. Germline V gene sequence: CDR1 SGDLS, CDR2 YYNGEE. Method: immunoSEQ multiplex PCR; TCRdb's copy keeps in-frame clones and lacks some. The data show just over 25,000 clones, with approximately 86% seen just once and roughly 16% held by the top ten. The clonotype comes from an adult with an advanced solid tumor such as melanoma, head and neck, liver or kidney cancer. The chain recombines TRBV9 with TRBJ2-1; either TRBD1 or TRBD2 may supply D (5 bases each). The sample in question was CD4+ or CD8+ T cells sorted from blood, obtained in a trial of the OX40 agonist ivuxolimab. In DNA, the CDR3 is TGTGCCAGCAGCGATGGGACGGCCTACAATGAGCAGTTCTTC. Its protein is CASSDGTAYNEQFF.